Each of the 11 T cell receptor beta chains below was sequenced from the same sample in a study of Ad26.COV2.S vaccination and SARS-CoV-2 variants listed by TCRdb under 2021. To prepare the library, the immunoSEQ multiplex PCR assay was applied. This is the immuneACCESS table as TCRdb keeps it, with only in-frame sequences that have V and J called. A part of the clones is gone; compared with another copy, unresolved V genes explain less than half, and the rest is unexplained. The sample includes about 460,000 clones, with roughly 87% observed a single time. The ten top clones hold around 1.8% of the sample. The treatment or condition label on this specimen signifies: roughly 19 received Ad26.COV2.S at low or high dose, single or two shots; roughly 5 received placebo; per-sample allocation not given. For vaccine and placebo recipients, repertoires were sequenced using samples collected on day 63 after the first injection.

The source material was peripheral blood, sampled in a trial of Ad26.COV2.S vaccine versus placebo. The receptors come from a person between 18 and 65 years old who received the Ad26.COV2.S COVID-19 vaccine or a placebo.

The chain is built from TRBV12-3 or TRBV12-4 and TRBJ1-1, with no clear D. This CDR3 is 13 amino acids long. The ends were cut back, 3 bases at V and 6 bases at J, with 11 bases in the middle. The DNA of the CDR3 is TGTGCCAGCAGTTTGTTTGGAGGAGCTGAAGCTTTCTTT. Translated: CASSLFGGAEAFF.

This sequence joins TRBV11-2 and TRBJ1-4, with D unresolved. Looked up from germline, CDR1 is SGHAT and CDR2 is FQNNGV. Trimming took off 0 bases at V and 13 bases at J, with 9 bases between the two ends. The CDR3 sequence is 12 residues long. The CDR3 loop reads CASSLEGRRLFF. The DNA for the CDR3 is TGTGCCAGCAGCTTAGAGGGCAGGCGACTGTTTTTT.

The CDR3 coding sequence is TGTGCCAGCAGCGAGGGGACTAGCGGAAGTTCCTACGAGCAGTACTTC. This translates into CASSEGTSGSSYEQYF. The genes are TRBV9 and TRBJ2-7, with TRBD2 matching over 11 bases. The CDR3 covers 16 residues. Trimming took 3 bases from V and 1 from J; bases not matched to a gene: 6. Germline V CDR1 and CDR2: SGDLS, YYNGEE.

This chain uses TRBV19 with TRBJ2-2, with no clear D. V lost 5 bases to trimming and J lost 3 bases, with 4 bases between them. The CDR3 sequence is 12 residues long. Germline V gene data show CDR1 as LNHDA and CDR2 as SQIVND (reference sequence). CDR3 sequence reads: CASSGYTGELFF. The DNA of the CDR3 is TGTGCCAGTAGTGGGTACACCGGGGAGCTGTTTTTT.

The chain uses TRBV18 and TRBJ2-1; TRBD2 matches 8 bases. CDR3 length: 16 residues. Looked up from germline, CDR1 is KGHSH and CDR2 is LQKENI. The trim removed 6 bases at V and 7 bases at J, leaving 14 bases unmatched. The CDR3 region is CASSPGAGGGTNEQFF. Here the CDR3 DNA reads TGTGCCAGCTCCCCAGGGGCGGGGGGCGGTACGAATGAGCAGTTCTTC.

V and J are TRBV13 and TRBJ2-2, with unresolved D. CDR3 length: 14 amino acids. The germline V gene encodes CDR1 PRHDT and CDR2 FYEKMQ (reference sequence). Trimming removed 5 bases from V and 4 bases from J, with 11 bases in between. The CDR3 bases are TGTGCCAGCAGCAACCGTATCGGCACCGGGGAGCTGTTTTTT. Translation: CASSNRIGTGELFF.

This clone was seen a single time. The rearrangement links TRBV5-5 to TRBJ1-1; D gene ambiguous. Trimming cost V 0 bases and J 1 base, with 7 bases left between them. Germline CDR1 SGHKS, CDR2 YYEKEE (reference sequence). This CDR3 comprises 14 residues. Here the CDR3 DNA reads TGTGCCAGCAGCTTGGGTTGGTCGAACACTGAAGCTTTCTTT. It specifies CASSLGWSNTEAFF. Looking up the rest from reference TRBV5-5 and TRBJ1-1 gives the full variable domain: DAGVTQSPTHLIKTRGQQVTLRCSPISGHKSVSWYQQVLGQGPQFIFQYYEKEERGRGNFPDRFSARQFPNYSSELNVNALLLGDSALYLCASSLGWSNTEAFFGQGTRLTVV.

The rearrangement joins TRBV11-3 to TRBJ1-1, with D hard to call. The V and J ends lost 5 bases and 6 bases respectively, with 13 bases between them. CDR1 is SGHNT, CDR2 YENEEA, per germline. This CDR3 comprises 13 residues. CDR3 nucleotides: TGTGCCAGCAGCCCGGGAAAGGGCCCTGAAGCTTTCTTT. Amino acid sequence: CASSPGKGPEAFF.

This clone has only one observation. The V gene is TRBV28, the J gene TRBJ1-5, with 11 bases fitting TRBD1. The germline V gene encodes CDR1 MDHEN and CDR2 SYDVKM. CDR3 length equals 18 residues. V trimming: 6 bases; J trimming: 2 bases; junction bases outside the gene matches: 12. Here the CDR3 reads CASRPRTGGEPGNQPQHF. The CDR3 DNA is TGTGCCAGCAGACCAAGGACAGGGGGCGAACCGGGCAATCAGCCCCAGCATTTT. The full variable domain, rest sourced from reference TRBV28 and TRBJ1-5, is DVKVTQSSRYLVKRTGEKVFLECVQDMDHENMFWYRQDPGLGLRLIYFSYDVKMKEKGDIPEGYSVSREKKERFSLILESASTNQTSMYLCASRPRTGGEPGNQPQHFGDGTRLSIL.

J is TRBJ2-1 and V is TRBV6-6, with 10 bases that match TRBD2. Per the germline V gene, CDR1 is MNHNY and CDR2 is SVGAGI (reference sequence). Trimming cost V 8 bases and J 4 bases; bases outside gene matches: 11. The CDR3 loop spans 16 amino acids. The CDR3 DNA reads TGTGCCAGCCATGGGGCCCTAGCGGGGGAATACAATGAGCAGTTCTTC. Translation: CASHGALAGEYNEQFF.

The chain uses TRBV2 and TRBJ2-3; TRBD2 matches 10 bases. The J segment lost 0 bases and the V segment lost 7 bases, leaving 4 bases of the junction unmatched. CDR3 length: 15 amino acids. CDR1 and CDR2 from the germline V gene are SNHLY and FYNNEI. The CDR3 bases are TGTGCCAGCAAGACAGCGGGAGGGAGCACAGATACGCAGTATTTT. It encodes CASKTAGGSTDTQYF.